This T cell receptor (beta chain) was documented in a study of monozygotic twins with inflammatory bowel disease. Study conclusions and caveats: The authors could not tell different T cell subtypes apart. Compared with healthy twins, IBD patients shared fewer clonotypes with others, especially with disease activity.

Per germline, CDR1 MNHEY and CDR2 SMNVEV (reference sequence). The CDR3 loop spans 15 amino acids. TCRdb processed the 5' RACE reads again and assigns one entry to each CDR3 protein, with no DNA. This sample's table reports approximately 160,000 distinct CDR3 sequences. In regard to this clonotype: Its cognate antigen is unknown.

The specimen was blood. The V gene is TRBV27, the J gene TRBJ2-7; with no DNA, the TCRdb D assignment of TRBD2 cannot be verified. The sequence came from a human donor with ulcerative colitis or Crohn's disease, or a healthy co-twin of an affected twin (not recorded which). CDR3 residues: CASSPRAGRFHEQYF.